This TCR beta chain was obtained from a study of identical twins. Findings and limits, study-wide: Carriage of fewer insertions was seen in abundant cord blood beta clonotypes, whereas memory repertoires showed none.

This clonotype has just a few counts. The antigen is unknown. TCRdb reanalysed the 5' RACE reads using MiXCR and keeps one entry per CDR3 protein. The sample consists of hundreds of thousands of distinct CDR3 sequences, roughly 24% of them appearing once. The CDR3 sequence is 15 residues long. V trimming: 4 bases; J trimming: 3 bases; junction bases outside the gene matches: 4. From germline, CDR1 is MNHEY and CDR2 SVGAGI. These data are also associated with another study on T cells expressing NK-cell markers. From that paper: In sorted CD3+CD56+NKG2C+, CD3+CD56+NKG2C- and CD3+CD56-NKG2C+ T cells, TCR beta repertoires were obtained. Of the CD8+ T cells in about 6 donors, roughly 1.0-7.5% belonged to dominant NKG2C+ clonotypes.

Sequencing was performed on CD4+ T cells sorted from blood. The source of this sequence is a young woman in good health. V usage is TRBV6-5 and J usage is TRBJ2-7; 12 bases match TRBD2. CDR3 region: CASSSLTSGSYEQYF. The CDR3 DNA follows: TGTGCCAGCAGTTCACTGACTAGCGGGAGCTACGAGCAGTACTTC.